This TCR beta chain was captured in a study of OX40 agonist ivuxolimab in advanced cancers. Notes on the study in general: Researchers report that CD8+ T cells had, on average, more expanded clones than CD4+.

Comments on this clone: As yet, its antigen is unknown.

The germline V gene has CDR1 LGHNA and CDR2 YNFKEQ. The CDR3 consists of 14 residues. With 0 bases removed from V and 10 bases from J, the gap between germline ends came to 15 bases. Libraries were prepared by immunoSEQ multiplex PCR; TCRdb keeps only in-frame clonotypes and omits some of them. The data hold approximately 74,000 clones, with 65% to 90% observed a single time. The sequences come from CD4+ or CD8+ T cells sorted from blood, collected in a trial of the OX40 agonist ivuxolimab. The chain carries TRBV4-2 and TRBJ2-5; a weak D match, TRBD1 (5 bases). The sequence came from an adult with an advanced solid tumor such as melanoma, head and neck, liver or kidney cancer. This CDR3 reads CASSQESREFVQYF. The DNA of the CDR3 is TGTGCCAGCAGCCAAGAATCCAGGGAATTTGTCCAGTACTTC.